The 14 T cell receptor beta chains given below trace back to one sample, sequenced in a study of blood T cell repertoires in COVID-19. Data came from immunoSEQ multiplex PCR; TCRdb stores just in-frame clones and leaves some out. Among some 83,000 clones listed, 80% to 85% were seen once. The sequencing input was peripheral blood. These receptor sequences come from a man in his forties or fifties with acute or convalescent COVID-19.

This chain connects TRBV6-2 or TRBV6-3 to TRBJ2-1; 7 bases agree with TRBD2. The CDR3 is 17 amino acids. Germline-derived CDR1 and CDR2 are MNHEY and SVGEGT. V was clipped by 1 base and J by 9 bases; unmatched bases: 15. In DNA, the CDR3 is TGTGCCAGCAGTTACTTCGTGGGAGGGCCCCCTCCGGTTGAGCAGTTCTTC. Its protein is CASSYFVGGPPPVEQFF.

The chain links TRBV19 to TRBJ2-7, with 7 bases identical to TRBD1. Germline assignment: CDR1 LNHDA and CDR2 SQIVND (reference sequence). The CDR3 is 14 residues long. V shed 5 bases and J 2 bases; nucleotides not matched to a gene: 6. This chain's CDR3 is CASSSTGETYEQYF. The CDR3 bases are TGTGCCAGTAGTTCCACAGGGGAAACCTACGAGCAGTACTTC.

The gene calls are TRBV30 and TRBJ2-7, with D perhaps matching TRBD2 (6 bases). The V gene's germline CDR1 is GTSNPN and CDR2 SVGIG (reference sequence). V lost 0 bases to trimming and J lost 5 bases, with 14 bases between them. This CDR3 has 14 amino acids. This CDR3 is CAWSVFSGGDEQYF. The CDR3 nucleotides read TGTGCCTGGAGTGTATTTAGTGGAGGGGACGAGCAGTACTTC.

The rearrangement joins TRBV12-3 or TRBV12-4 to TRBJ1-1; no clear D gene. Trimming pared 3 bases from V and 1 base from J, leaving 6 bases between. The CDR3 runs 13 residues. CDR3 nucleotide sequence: TGTGCCAGCAGTTTTACAGCGAACACTGAAGCTTTCTTT. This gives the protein CASSFTANTEAFF.

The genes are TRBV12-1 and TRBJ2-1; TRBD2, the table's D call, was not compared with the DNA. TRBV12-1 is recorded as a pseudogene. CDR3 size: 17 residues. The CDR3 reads CASSSPRGAGVYNEQFF. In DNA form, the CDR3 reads TGTGCCAGCAGCTCCCCGAGAGGCGCGGGGGTGTACAATGAGCAGTTCTTC.

Here the CDR3 DNA reads TGTGCCAGCAGTTTCTCAAGCGGTAGCACAGATACGCAGTATTTT. This sequence encodes CASSFSSGSTDTQYF. The chain couples TRBV27 to TRBJ2-3, with D possibly being TRBD2 (5 bases). Germline V gene lookup returns CDR1 MNHEY and CDR2 SMNVEV (reference sequence). CDR3 length equals 15 residues. The V and J ends lost 3 bases and 0 bases respectively, with 10 bases between them.

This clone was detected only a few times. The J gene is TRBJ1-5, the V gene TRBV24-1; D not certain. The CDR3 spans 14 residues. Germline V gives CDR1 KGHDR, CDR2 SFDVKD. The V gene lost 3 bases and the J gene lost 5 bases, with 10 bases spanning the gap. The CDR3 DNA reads TGTGCCACCAGTGATAAAACTTCTTATCAGCCCCAGCATTTT. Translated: CATSDKTSYQPQHF.

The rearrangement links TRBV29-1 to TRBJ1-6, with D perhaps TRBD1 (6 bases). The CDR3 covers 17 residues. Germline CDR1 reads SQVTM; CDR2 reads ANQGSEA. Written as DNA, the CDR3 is TGCCCCGAAAGGGGGAGGGCTTTTTGGTCCTATAATTCACCCCTCCACTTT. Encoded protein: CPERGRAFWSYNSPLHF.

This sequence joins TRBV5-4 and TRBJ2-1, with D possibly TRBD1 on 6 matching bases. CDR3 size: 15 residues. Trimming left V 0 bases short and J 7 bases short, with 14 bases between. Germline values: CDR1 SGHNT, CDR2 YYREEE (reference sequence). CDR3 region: CASSLVGATGNEQFF. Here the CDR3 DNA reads TGTGCCAGCAGCTTGGTGGGGGCCACTGGGAATGAGCAGTTCTTC.

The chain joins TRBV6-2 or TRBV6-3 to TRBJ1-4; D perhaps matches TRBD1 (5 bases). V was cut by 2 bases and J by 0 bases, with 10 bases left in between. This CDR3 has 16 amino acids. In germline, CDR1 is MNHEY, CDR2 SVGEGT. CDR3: CASSYRQSTTNEKLFF. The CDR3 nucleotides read TGTGCCAGCAGTTACCGACAGTCAACAACTAATGAAAAACTGTTTTTT.

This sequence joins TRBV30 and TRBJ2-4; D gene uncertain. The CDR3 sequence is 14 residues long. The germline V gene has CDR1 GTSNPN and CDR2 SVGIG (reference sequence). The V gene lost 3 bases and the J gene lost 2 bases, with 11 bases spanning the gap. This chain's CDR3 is CAWREVGSKNIQYF. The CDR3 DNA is TGTGCCTGGAGAGAGGTCGGGTCCAAAAACATTCAGTACTTC. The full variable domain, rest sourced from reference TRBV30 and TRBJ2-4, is SQTIHQWPATLVQPVGSPLSLECTVEGTSNPNLYWYRQAAGRGLQLLFYSVGIGQISSEVPQNLSASRPQDRQFILSSKKLLLSDSGFYLCAWREVGSKNIQYFGAGTRLSVL.

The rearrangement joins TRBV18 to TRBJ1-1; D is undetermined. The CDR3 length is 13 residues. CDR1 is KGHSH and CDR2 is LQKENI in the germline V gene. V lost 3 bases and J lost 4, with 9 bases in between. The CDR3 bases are TGTGCCAGCTCACCGGTGATGAGCACTGAAGCTTTCTTT. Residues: CASSPVMSTEAFF. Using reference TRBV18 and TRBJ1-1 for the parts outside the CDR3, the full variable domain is NAGVMQNPRHLVRRRGQEARLRCSPMKGHSHVYWYRQLPEEGLKFMVYLQKENIIDESGMPKERFSAEFPKEGPSILRIQQVVRGDSAAYFCASSPVMSTEAFFGQGTRLTVV.

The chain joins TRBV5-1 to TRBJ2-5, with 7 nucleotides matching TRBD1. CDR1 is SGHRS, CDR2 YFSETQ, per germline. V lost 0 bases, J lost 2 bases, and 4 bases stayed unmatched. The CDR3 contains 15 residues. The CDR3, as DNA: TGCGCCAGCAGCTTGGGACAGGGAGTTCAAGAGACCCAGTACTTC. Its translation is CASSLGQGVQETQYF.

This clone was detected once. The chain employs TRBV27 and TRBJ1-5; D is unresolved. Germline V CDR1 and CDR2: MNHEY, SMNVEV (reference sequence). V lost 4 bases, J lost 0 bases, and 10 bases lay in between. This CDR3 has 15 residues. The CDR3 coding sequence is TGTGCCAGCAGTTCCGCGGGCTATAGCAATCAGCCCCAGCATTTT. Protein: CASSSAGYSNQPQHF.